Below, 3 T cell receptor beta chains from the same sample are listed, as sequenced in a study of cytomegalovirus exposure and HLA in healthy donors. The PCR made use of 60 Vbeta and 13 Jbeta primers. The repertoire was sequenced with immunoSEQ multiplex PCR; TCRdb's copy has only in-frame clones and lacks some. The sample includes more than 95,000 clones, 15% of them seen just once. The specimen was PBMCs. The origin of the receptors is a female donor in good health and CMV-seronegative.

V is TRBV5-1 and J is TRBJ1-1, with a possible D match to TRBD1 (5 bases). This CDR3 is 16 amino acids long. The ends were cut back, 1 base at V and 3 bases at J, with 16 bases in the middle. The V gene's germline CDR1 is SGHRS and CDR2 YFSETQ. CDR3 sequence reads: CASSLPISGGDTEAFF. The CDR3 nucleotides are TGCGCCAGCAGCTTGCCGATCTCGGGAGGGGACACTGAAGCTTTCTTT.

Only a few counts were recorded for this clone. The chain employs TRBV5-6 and TRBJ2-2; 11 positions agree with TRBD1. After removal of 0 bases from V and 3 bases from J, the junction contained 1 base not matched to a gene. The CDR3 loop spans 16 amino acids. The germline V gene has CDR1 SGHDT and CDR2 YYEEEE. The CDR3 sequence: CASSLVGQGDTGELFF. For the CDR3, the DNA is TGTGCCAGCAGCTTGGTGGGACAGGGGGACACCGGGGAGCTGTTTTTT.

CDR3 amino acids: CASSSPPGLAGGRNTQYF. As DNA, the CDR3 is TGTGCCAGCAGTTCCCCCCCGGGACTAGCGGGGGGGCGAAATACGCAGTATTTT. The chain carries TRBV7-9 and TRBJ2-3; TRBD2 matches at 16 bases. Germline values: CDR1 SEHNR, CDR2 FQNEAQ (reference sequence). V trimming: 6 bases; J trimming: 7 bases; junction bases outside the gene matches: 13. This CDR3 has 18 residues.